These T cell receptor beta chains were read from a single sample in a study of shared clonotypes between healthy human individuals. Sequencing used immunoSEQ multiplex PCR; TCRdb keeps in-frame clones, though not all of them. The sample lists just over 2,000,000 clones; over 85% were seen once. The sample consisted of naive CD8+ T cells sorted from blood. The source is a man between 18 and 29 years old in good health. The CDR3 runs from the conserved cysteine through the conserved F or W. The D gene is left open where the match is weak. Clone size is not always given. Where it is, it says once, few, many or a class for expanded clones.

clone_size d_call cdr3_length j_call v_call cdr3_nt cdr3_aa
once . 18 TRBJ2-5 TRBV7-6 TGTGCCAGCAGCTTAAAAGCGCCAGGCTCCCATCCCCAAGAGACCCAGTACTTC CASSLKAPGSHPQETQYF
. . 17 TRBJ2-7 TRBV7-8 TGTGCCAGCAGCTTCATTGCCCCGGGACCTGTCGCCTACGAGCAGTACTTC CASSFIAPGPVAYEQYF
. . 16 TRBJ1-6 TRBV6-1 TGTGCCAGCAGTGAGCAGTCTCCCTCCTATAATTCACCCCTCCACTTT CASSEQSPSYNSPLHF
. TRBD2 16 TRBJ2-5 TRBV11-3 TGTGCCAGCAGCTCGACGTCTAGCGGGAGGGAAGAGACCCAGTACTTC CASSSTSSGREETQYF
. . 15 TRBJ2-7 TRBV7-9 TGTGCCAGCAGCGACCGGGACGGGGAGTCCTACGAGCAGTACTTC CASSDRDGESYEQYF
. . 14 TRBJ2-3 TRBV6-1 TGTGCCAGCAGTAACAGGGAAGCCCCAGATACGCAGTATTTT CASSNREAPDTQYF
. . 14 TRBJ1-4 TRBV30 TGTGCCTGGACGTCGGCAGGGATAGGGGAAAAACTGTTTTTT CAWTSAGIGEKLFF
. . 14 TRBJ2-5 TRBV14 TGTGCCAGCAGCCAAGGACTGGGCCGGGAGACCCAGTACTTC CASSQGLGRETQYF
few . 15 TRBJ1-6 TRBV6-5 TGTGCCAGCAGGTCTTCGGTAGGGGCGAATTCACCCCTCCACTTT CASRSSVGANSPLHF
. TRBD2 17 TRBJ2-1 TRBV7-6 TGTGCCAGCAGCTTATCCATGACTAGCGGCTCCTACAATGAGCAGTTCTTC CASSLSMTSGSYNEQFF
. . 13 TRBJ2-1 TRBV7-2 TGTGCCAGCAGCCTGGAGCGGAACAATGAGCAGTTCTTC CASSLERNNEQFF
. . 19 TRBJ2-5 TRBV11-2 TGTGCCAGCAGCTTAGATCGAGGGGCCGGGCAGTACCCCCAAGAGACCCAGTACTTC CASSLDRGAGQYPQETQYF
. TRBD1 17 TRBJ1-6 TRBV11-2 TGTGCCAGCAGCTTAGGGCGACAGGGGGGGAGTAATTCACCCCTCCACTTT CASSLGRQGGSNSPLHF
. . 15 TRBJ2-3 TRBV28 TGTGCCAGCAGTTTGGGGGGGGCTCGCACAGATACGCAGTATTTT CASSLGGARTDTQYF
. . 14 TRBJ1-1 TRBV28 TGTGCCAGCAGTTTAATAGGGACGGACACTGAAGCTTTCTTT CASSLIGTDTEAFF
. . 14 TRBJ1-2 TRBV4-1 TGCGCCAGCAGCCAAGATAAGGGGGGAGCGGGGCACACCTTC CASSQDKGGAGHTF
. TRBD1 17 TRBJ1-6 TRBV27 TGTGCCAGCAGTATCCGACAGGGGAGCTCCTATAATTCACCCCTCCACTTT CASSIRQGSSYNSPLHF
. . 13 TRBJ2-3 TRBV7-6 TGTGCCAGCAGCTTATACCCCACAGATACGCAGTATTTT CASSLYPTDTQYF
. TRBD1 14 TRBJ2-7 TRBV7-6 TGTGCCAGCAGCCCGGGACAGTCCTCCTACGAGCAGTACTTC CASSPGQSSYEQYF
. . 16 TRBJ1-2 TRBV14 TGTGCCAGCAGCCAAGTGGTCGCGGGAGGCAGCTATGGCTACACCTTC CASSQVVAGGSYGYTF
. . 13 TRBJ1-2 TRBV9 TGTGCCAGCAGCGTCGATACTAACTATGGCTACACCTTC CASSVDTNYGYTF
. . 14 TRBJ2-1 TRBV27 TGTGCCAGCAGTTCTGTAGGGGCCCACAATGAGCAGTTCTTC CASSSVGAHNEQFF
. . 12 TRBJ2-2 TRBV19 TGTGCCAGTACAGGGGAAACCGGGGAGCTGTTTTTT CASTGETGELFF
. . 14 TRBJ2-1 TRBV2 TGTGCCAGCAGTGAAGCGTATCGGGACAATGAGCAGTTCTTC CASSEAYRDNEQFF
. . 15 TRBJ1-2 TRBV4-1 TGCGCCAGCAGCCAAGTGCGGACGGGGGCTTATGGCTACACCTTC CASSQVRTGAYGYTF
. . 16 TRBJ2-3 TRBV7-9 TGTGCCAGCACCTTAGGGGAACGGGCCTCCGGAGATACGCAGTATTTT CASTLGERASGDTQYF
once . 15 TRBJ2-3 TRBV7-8 TGTGCCAGCAGCTCCGGGATAGCGGCCACAGATACGCAGTATTTT CASSSGIAATDTQYF
. . 14 TRBJ1-5 TRBV5-1 TGCGCCAGCAGCCGGACAGTTAGCAATCAGCCCCAGCATTTT CASSRTVSNQPQHF
. . 16 TRBJ2-1 TRBV7-9 TGTGCCAGCATCGATGTCGCAGGAGGGGTTTACAATGAGCAGTTCTTC CASIDVAGGVYNEQFF
. TRBD2 18 TRBJ2-2 TRBV5-1 TGCGCCAGCAGCTGGTGGCTAGCGGGAGGGCCGGGCACCGGGGAGCTGTTTTTT CASSWWLAGGPGTGELFF
. . 16 TRBJ1-1 TRBV10-2 TGCGCCAGCAGTGAGTCCTTTGGGGGACCGAACACTGAAGCTTTCTTT CASSESFGGPNTEAFF